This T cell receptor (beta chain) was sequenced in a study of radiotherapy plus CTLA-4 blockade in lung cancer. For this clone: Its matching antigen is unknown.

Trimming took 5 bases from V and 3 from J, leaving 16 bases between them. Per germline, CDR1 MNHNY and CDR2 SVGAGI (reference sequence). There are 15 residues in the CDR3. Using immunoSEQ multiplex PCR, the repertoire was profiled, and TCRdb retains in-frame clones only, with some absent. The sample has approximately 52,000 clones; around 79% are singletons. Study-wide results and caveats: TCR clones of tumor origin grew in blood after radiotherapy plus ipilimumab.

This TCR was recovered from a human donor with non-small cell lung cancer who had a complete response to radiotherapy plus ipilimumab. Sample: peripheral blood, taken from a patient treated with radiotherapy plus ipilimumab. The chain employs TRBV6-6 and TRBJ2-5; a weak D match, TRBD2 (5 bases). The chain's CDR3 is CASSEGRSMEETQYF. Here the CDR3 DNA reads TGTGCCAGCAGTGAGGGCAGGTCTATGGAAGAGACCCAGTACTTC.